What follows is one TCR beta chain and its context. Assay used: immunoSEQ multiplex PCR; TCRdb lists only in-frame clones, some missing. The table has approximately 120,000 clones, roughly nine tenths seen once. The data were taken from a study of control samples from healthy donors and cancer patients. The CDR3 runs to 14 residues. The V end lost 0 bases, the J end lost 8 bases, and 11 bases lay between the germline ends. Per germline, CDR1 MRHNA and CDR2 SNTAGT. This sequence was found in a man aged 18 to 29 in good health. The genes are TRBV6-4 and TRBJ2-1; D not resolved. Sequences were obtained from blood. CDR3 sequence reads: CASSDSVGLDEQFF. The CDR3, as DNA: TGTGCCAGCAGTGACTCCGTGGGATTGGATGAGCAGTTCTTC.